The clone carrying this T cell receptor beta chain was seen a few times. In TCRdb, the 5' RACE reads were re-called with MiXCR into one record per CDR3 protein. The sample holds about 40,000 distinct CDR3 sequences, over 15% seen once. What was sequenced was naive CD4+ T cells sorted from a lymph node. The subset is: naive CD4+ T cells, CD4+CD45RA+CD25-. The sequence derives from a female donor with breast cancer.

This chain's CDR3 is CSALHPRGTSDTQYF. CDR3 sequence (DNA): TGCAGTGCGCTCCACCCCCGAGGCACTTCAGATACGCAGTATTTT. This sequence joins TRBV20-1 and TRBJ2-3; the D is unclear. Per the germline V gene, CDR1 is DFQATT and CDR2 is SNEGSKA (reference sequence). CDR3 length: 15 residues. Trimming cost V 6 bases and J 4 bases, with 20 bases left between them.